This T cell receptor (beta chain) was sequenced for a study of T cells in Graves' hyperthyroidism and ophthalmopathy. This clonotype has just a few counts. V gave up 0 bases and J gave up 6 bases; unmatched junction bases: 6. Per the germline V gene, CDR1 is SGHRS and CDR2 is YFSETQ. This CDR3 spans 15 amino acids. RNA transcripts provided the source from which TCR beta CDR3 regions were amplified. With the HTBI primer set, the TCR CDR3 went through a first round of RT-PCR. One entry per CDR3 protein results from TCRdb running MiXCR on the multiplex PCR reads. Of over 500,000 distinct CDR3 sequences listed, about 16% are singletons.

The sequenced sample was blood. This clonotype originated in a woman younger than 45 with Graves' ophthalmopathy. The rearrangement joins TRBV5-1 to TRBJ2-3; 8 bases align to TRBD2. As DNA, the CDR3 is TGCGCCAGCAGCTTGGGCGGGAGGCCGGTGGATACGCAGTATTTT. This sequence encodes CASSLGGRPVDTQYF.